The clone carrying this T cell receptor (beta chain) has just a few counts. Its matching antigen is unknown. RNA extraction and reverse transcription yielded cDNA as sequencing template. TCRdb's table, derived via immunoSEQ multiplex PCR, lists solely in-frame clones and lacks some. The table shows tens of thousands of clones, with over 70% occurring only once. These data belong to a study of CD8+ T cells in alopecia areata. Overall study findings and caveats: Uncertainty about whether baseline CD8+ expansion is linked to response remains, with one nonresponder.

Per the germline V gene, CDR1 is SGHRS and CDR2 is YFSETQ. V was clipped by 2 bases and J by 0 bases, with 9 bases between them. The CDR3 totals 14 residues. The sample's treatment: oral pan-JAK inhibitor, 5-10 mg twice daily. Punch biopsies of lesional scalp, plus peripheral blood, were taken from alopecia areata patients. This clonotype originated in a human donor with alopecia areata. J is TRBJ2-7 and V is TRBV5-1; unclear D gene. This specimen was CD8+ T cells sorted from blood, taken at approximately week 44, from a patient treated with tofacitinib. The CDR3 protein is CASSLSRSSYEQYF. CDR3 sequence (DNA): TGCGCCAGCAGCTTATCCAGGAGCTCCTACGAGCAGTACTTC. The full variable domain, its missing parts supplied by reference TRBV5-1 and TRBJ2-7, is KAGVTQTPRYLIKTRGQQVTLSCSPISGHRSVSWYQQTPGQGLQFLFEYFSETQRNKGNFPGRFSGRQFSNSRSEMNVSTLELGDSALYLCASSLSRSSYEQYFGPGTRLTVT.